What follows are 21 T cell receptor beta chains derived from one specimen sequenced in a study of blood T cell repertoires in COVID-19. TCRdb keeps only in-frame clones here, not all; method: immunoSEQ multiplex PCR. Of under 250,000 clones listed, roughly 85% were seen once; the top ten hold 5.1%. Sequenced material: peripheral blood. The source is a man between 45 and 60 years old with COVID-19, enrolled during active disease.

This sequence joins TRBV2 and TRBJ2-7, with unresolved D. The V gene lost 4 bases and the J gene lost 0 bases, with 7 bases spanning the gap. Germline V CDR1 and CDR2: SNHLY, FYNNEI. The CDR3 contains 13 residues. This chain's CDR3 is CASSVEVSYEQYF. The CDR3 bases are TGTGCCAGCAGTGTTGAGGTCTCCTACGAGCAGTACTTC.

The CDR3 region has the DNA TGTGCCAGCACACGACAGGGGTTTACCGGGGAGCTGTTTTTT. Its protein is CASTRQGFTGELFF. The V gene is TRBV14, the J gene TRBJ2-2; TRBD1 matches 8 bases. The CDR3 covers 14 residues. Germline lookup yields CDR1 SGHDN and CDR2 FVKESK. Trimming cost V 7 bases and J 5 bases; bases outside gene matches: 6.

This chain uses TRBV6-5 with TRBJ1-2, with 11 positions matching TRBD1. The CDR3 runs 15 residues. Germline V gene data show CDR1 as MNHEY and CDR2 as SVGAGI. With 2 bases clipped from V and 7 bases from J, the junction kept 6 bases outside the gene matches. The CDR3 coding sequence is TGTGCCAGCAGTTACAGTGGACAGGGGGCGGGTGGCTACACCTTC. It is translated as CASSYSGQGAGGYTF.

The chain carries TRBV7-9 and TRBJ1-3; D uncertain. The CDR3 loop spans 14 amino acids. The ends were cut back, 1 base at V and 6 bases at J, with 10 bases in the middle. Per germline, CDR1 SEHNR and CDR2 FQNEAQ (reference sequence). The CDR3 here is CASSLGWQKNTIYF. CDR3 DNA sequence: TGTGCCAGCAGCTTAGGTTGGCAAAAAAACACCATATATTTT.

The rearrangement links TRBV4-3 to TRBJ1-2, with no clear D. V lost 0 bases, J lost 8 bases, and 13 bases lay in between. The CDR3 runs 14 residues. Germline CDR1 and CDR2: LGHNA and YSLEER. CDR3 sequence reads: CASSQDIRSTGYTF. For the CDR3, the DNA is TGCGCCAGCAGCCAAGATATAAGGAGTACCGGCTACACCTTC.

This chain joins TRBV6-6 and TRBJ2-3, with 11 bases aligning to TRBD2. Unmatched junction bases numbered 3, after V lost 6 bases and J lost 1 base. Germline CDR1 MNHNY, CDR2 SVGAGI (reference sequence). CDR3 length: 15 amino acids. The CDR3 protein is CASRRTSGRTDTQYF. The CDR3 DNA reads TGTGCCAGCAGGAGGACTAGCGGGCGCACAGATACGCAGTATTTT.

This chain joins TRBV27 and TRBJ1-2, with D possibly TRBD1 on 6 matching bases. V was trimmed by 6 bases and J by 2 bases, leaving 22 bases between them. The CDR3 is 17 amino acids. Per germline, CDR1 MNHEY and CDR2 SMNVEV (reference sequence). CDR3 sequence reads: CASRRAGTTRSNYGYTF. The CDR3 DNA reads TGTGCCAGCAGGAGGGCCGGGACAACAAGATCGAACTATGGCTACACCTTC.

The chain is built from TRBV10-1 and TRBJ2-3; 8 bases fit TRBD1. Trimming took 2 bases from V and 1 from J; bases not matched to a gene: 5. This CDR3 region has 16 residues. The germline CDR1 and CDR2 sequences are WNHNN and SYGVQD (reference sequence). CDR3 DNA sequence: TGCGCCAGCAGTGAGCCACAGGGGGACGGCACAGATACGCAGTATTTT. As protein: CASSEPQGDGTDTQYF.

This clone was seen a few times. In DNA form, the CDR3 reads TGTGCCAGCAGTGAATTACAGGGAGCCAAAAAACTGTTTTTT. The encoded protein is CASSELQGAKKLFF. This rearrangement joins TRBV2 to TRBJ1-4; possible D gene TRBD1, 6 bases. The V gene lost 2 bases and the J gene lost 9 bases, with 13 bases spanning the gap. Looked up from germline, CDR1 is SNHLY and CDR2 is FYNNEI. The length of the CDR3 is 14 residues.

DNA for the CDR3: TGTGCCAGCAGCGTTATAGCGGGACGCACAGATACGCAGTATTTT. Translating gives CASSVIAGRTDTQYF. The chain uses TRBV9 and TRBJ2-3; 8 bases align to TRBD2. J lost 1 base, V lost 2 bases, and 3 bases had no gene match. Per the germline V gene, CDR1 is SGDLS and CDR2 is YYNGEE. The CDR3 spans 15 residues.

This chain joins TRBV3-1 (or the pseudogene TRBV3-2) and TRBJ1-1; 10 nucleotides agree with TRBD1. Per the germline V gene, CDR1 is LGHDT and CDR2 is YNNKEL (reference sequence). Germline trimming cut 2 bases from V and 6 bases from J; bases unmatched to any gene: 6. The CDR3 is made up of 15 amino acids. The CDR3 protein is CASSQNVGTGAEAFF. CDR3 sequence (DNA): TGTGCCAGCAGCCAAAACGTAGGGACAGGGGCTGAAGCTTTCTTT.

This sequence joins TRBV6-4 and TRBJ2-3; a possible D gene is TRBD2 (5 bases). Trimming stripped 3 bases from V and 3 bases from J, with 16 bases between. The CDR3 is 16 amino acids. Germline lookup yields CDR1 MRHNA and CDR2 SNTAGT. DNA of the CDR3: TGTGCCAGCAGTGAACGCGGGCAGAAACTGACAGATACGCAGTATTTT. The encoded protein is CASSERGQKLTDTQYF.

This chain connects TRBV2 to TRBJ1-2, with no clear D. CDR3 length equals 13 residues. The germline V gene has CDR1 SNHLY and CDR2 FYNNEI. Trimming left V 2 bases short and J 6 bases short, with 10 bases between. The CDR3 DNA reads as TGTGCCAGCAGTGAACAGCGTTTGGATGGCTACACCTTC. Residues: CASSEQRLDGYTF. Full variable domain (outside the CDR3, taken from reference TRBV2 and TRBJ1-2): EPEVTQTPSHQVTQMGQEVILRCVPISNHLYFYWYRQILGQKVEFLVSFYNNEISEKSEIFDDQFSVERPDGSNFTLKIRSTKLEDSAMYFCASSEQRLDGYTFGSGTRLTVV.

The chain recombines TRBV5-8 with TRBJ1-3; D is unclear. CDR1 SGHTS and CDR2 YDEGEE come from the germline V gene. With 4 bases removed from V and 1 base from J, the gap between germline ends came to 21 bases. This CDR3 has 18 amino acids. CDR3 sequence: CASSLDGEVLLSGNTIYF. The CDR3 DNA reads TGTGCCAGCAGCCTTGATGGTGAAGTCCTATTGTCTGGAAACACCATATATTTT. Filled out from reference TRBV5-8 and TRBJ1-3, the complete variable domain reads EAGVTQSPTHLIKTRGQQATLRCSPISGHTSVYWYQQALGLGLQFLLWYDEGEERNRGNFPPRFSGRQFPNYSSELNVNALELEDSALYLCASSLDGEVLLSGNTIYFGEGSWLTVV.

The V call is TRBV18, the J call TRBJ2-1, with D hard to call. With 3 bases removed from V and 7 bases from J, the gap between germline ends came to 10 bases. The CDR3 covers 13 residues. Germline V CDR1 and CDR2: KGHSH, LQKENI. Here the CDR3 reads CASSPARHNEQFF. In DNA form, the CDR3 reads TGTGCCAGCTCACCTGCCAGGCATAATGAGCAGTTCTTC.

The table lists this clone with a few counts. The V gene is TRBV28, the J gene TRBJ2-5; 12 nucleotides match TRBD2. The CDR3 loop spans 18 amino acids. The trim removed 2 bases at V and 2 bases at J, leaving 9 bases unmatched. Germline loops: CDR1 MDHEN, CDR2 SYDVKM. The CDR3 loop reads CASSLTLAGGPGQETQYF. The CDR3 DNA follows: TGTGCCAGCAGTTTAACCCTAGCGGGGGGGCCGGGGCAAGAGACCCAGTACTTC.

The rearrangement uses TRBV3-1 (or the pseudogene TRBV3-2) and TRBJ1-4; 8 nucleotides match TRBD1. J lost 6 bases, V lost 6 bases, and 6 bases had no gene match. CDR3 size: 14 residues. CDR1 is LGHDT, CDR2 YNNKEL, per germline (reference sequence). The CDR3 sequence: CASRRTGRDEKLFF. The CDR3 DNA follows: TGTGCCAGCAGACGGACAGGGAGGGATGAAAAACTGTTTTTT.

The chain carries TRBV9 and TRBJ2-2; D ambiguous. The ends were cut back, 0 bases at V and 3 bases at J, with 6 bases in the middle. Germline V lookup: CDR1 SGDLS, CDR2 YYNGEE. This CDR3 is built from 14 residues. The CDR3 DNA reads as TGTGCCAGCAGCGTAGCCCCCGACACCGGGGAGCTGTTTTTT. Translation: CASSVAPDTGELFF.

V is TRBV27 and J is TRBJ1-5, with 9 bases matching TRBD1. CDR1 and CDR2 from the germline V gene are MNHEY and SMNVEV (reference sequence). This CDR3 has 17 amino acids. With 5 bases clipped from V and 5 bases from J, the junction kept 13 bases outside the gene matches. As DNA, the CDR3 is TGTGCCAGCAGTCCACGAGGGACAGGGCCCGGGTATCAGCCCCAGCATTTT. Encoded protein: CASSPRGTGPGYQPQHF.

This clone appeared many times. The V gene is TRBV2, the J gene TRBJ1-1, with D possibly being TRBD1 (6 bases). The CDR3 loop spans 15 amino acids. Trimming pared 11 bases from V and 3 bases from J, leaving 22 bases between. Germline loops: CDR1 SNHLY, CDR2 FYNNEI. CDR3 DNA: TGTGCCTACGAGGACCAGGGGTTTTTGGACACTGAAGCTTTCTTT. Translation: CAYEDQGFLDTEAFF.

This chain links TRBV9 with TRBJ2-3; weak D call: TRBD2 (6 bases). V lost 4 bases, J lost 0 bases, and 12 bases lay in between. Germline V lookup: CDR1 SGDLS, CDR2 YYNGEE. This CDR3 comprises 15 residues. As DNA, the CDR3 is TGTGCCAGCAGCAATAGCGGTGTTAGCACAGATACGCAGTATTTT. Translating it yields CASSNSGVSTDTQYF.